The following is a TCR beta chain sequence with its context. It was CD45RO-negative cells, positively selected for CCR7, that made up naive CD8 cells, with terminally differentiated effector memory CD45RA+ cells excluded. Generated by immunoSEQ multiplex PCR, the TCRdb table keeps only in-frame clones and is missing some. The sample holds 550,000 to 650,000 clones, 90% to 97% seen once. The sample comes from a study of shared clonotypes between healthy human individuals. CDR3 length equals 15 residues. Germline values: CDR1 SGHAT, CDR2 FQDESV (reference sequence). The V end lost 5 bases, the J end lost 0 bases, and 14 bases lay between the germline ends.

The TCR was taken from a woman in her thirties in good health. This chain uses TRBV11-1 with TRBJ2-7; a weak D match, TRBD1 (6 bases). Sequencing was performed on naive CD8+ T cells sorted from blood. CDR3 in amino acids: CASSQSGTSSYEQYF. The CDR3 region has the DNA TGTGCCAGCAGCCAATCCGGGACAAGCTCCTACGAGCAGTACTTC.